This note documents a single TCR beta chain sequence. The antigen is not known. These data come from a study of cytomegalovirus exposure and HLA in healthy donors. Overall study context: The study placed 70% to 85% of its 398 genotyped donors in the Caucasian-associated ancestry cluster.

General observations from the study: Most subjects' HLA-A and HLA-B alleles were reportedly predicted from TCR beta sequences. When analyzed later, a missense DCLRE1C variant was found to be linked to TCR beta V- and J-gene trimming.

With 60 Vbeta and 13 Jbeta primers, the PCR was carried out. This table comes from immunoSEQ multiplex PCR, and its TCRdb copy is limited to in-frame clones, with some not included. The sample includes about 90,000 clones, roughly 78% of them seen just once. The sequencing sample was made of PBMCs. The clonotype was recovered from a woman aged 40 to 50 in good health and CMV-seropositive.

CDR3 loop: CASSFGGSYNEQFF. In DNA, the CDR3 is TGTGCCAGCAGCTTCGGCGGGAGCTACAATGAGCAGTTCTTC. This chain links TRBV7-8 with TRBJ2-1; 7 bases match TRBD2. CDR1 SGHVS and CDR2 FQNEAQ come from the germline V gene. CDR3 size: 14 residues. V trimming: 3 bases; J trimming: 3 bases; junction bases outside the gene matches: 2.